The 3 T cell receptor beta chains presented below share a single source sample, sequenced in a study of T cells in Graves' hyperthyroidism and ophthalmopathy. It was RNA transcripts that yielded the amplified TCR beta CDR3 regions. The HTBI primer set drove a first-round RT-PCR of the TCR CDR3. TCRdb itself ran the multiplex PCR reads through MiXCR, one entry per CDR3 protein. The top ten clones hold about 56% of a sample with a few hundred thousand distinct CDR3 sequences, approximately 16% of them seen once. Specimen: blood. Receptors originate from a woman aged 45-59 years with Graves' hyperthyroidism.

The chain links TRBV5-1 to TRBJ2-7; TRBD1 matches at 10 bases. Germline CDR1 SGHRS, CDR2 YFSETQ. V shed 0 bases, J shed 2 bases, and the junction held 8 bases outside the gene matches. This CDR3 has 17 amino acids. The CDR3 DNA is TGCGCCAGCAGCTTGGCGACAGGGGGCGCTGGGACCTACGAGCAGTACTTC. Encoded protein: CASSLATGGAGTYEQYF.

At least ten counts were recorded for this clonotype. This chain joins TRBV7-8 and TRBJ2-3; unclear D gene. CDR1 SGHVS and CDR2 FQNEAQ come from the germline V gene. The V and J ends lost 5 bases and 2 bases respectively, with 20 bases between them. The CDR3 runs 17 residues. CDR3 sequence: CASSMLIRVWSTDTQYF. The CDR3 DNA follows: TGTGCCAGCAGCATGCTGATCCGGGTCTGGTCCACAGATACGCAGTATTTT. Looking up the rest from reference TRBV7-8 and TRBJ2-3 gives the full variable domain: GAGVSQSPRYKVAKRGQDVALRCDPISGHVSLFWYQQALGQGPEFLTYFQNEAQLDKSGLPSDRFFAERPEGSVSTLKIQRTQQEDSAVYLCASSMLIRVWSTDTQYFGPGTRLTVL.

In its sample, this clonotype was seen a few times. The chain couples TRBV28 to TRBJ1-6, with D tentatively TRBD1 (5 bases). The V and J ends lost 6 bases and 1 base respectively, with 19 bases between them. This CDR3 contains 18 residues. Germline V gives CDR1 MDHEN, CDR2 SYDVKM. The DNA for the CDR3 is TGTGCCAGCAGCCCTGTCGAGGGCCAGGGATCCTATAATTCACCCCTCCACTTT. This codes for CASSPVEGQGSYNSPLHF.